This TCR beta chain was found in a study of cytomegalovirus exposure and HLA in healthy donors. The PCR contained 60 Vbeta and 13 Jbeta primers. This table comes from immunoSEQ multiplex PCR, and its TCRdb copy is limited to in-frame clones, with some not included. Of tens of thousands of clones in the sample, 78% were seen once. Germline loops: CDR1 LNHNV, CDR2 YYDKDF (reference sequence). V was clipped by 1 base and J by 5 bases; unmatched bases: 8. This CDR3 is built from 17 residues. The TCR sequence derives from a male donor in good health and CMV-seropositive. The sample was PBMCs. The J gene is TRBJ2-1, the V gene TRBV15; TRBD2 matches 10 bases. The CDR3, as DNA: TGTGCCACCAGCAGAGGAGCGGGAGGGCGGTTGGACAATGAGCAGTTCTTC. Translation: CATSRGAGGRLDNEQFF.